What follows describes a single T cell receptor (beta chain). What it binds is unknown. This sample is part of a study of cytomegalovirus exposure and HLA in healthy donors. The CDR3 covers 16 residues. V lost 3 bases, J lost 0 bases, and 8 bases stayed unmatched. Germline V CDR1 and CDR2: SGHDN, FVKESK. The PCR was carried out with 60 Vbeta primers and 13 Jbeta primers. Sequencing was performed with immunoSEQ multiplex PCR; in TCRdb, only in-frame clones are kept and a portion is missing. The table has around 150,000 clones, 82% seen once. Regarding the study as a whole: The study flagged about 150 TCR beta chains as cytomegalovirus-associated.

Sample: PBMCs. V usage is TRBV14 and J usage is TRBJ2-7; 7 positions match TRBD1. This sequence originates from a woman in her 50s in good health and CMV-seropositive. CDR3 in amino acids: CASSHTGQLSSYEQYF. The CDR3 DNA reads TGTGCCAGCAGCCACACGGGACAGTTAAGCTCCTACGAGCAGTACTTC. The full variable domain, completed using reference TRBV14 and TRBJ2-7, is EAGVTQFPSHSVIEKGQTVTLRCDPISGHDNLYWYRRVMGKEIKFLLHFVKESKQDESGMPNNRFLAERTGGTYSTLKVQPAELEDSGVYFCASSHTGQLSSYEQYFGPGTRLTVT.